This T cell receptor (beta chain) comes out of a study of cytomegalovirus exposure and HLA in healthy donors. CDR1 and CDR2 from the germline V gene are MNHNY and SVGAGI (reference sequence). Germline trimming cut 0 bases from V and 3 bases from J; bases unmatched to any gene: 1. The CDR3 consists of 15 residues. Study observations and caveats: Researchers reported that a few CMV-associated chains were confirmed in vitro as CMV antigen-specific.

The assay was immunoSEQ multiplex PCR, and TCRdb's table has in-frame clones only and misses some. The data contain 120,000 or so clones, more than 95% of them seen just once; the ten biggest clones take up less than 2%. Of note for this clone: The target antigen is unknown.

The material sequenced was PBMCs. The TCR originated in a man between 18 and 35 years old in good health and CMV-seronegative. V and J are TRBV6-6 and TRBJ2-3, with 9 bases identical to TRBD2. The chain's CDR3 is CASSYSRGGTDTQYF. In nucleotides, the CDR3 is TGTGCCAGCAGTTACTCGCGGGGGGGGACAGATACGCAGTATTTT.